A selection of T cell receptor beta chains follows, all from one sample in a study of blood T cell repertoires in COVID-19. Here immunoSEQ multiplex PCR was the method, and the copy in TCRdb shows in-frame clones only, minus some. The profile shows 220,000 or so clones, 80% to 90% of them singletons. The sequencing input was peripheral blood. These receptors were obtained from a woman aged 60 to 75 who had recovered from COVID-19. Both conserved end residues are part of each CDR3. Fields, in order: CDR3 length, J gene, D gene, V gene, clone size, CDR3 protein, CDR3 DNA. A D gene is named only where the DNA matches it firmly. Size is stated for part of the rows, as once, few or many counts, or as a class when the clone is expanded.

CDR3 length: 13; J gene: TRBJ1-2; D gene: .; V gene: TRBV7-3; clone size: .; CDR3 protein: CASSPEEGSGYTF; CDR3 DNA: TGTGCCAGCAGTCCAGAGGAAGGGAGTGGCTACACCTTC
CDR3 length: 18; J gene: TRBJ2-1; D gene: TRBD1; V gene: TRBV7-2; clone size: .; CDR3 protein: CASSPPPRPGQGADEQFF; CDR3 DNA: TGTGCCAGCAGCCCTCCCCCACGACCGGGACAGGGGGCCGATGAGCAGTTCTTC
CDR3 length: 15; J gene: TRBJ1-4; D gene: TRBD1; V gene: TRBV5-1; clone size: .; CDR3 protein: CASSLQGASNEKLFF; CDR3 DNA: TGCGCCAGCAGCCTGCAGGGGGCATCGAATGAAAAACTGTTTTTT
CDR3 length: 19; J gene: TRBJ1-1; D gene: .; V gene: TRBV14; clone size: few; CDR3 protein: CASSQGPWGRLLMNTEAFF; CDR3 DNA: TGTGCCAGCAGCCAAGGTCCATGGGGGAGGTTACTCATGAACACTGAAGCTTTCTTT
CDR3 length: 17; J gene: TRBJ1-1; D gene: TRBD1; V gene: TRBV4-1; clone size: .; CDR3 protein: CASSYYPGQGSRTEAFF; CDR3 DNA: TGCGCCAGCAGCTACTACCCGGGACAGGGTTCGAGGACTGAAGCTTTCTTT
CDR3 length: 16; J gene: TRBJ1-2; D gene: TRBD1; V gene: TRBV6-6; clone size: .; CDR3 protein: CASSYSGTGGMDGYTF; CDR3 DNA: TGTGCCAGCAGTTACTCAGGGACAGGGGGCATGGATGGCTACACCTTC
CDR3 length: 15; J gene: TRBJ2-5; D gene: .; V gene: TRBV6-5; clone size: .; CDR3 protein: CASSPGWASQETQYF; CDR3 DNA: TGTGCCAGCAGTCCGGGGTGGGCCAGCCAAGAGACCCAGTACTTC
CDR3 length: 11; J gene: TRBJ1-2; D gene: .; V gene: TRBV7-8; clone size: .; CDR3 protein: CASSRDSGHTF; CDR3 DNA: TGTGCCAGCAGCAGAGACAGTGGCCACACCTTC
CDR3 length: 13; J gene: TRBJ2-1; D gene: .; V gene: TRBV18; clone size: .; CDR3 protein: CASSLGLYNEQFF; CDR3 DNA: TGTGCCAGCTCACTAGGACTTTACAATGAGCAGTTCTTC
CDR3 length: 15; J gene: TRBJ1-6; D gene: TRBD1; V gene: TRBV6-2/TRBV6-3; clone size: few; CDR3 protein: CASSRGTGKGRPLHF; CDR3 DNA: TGTGCCAGCAGTCGAGGGACAGGGAAAGGGAGACCCCTCCACTTT
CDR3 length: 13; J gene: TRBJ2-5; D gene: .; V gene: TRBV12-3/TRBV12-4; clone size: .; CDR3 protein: CASSLAQRGTQYF; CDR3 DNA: TGTGCCAGCAGTTTAGCCCAGAGAGGGACCCAGTACTTC
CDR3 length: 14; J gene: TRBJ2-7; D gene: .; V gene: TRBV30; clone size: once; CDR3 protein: CAWSVPESSYEQYF; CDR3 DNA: TGTGCCTGGAGTGTACCCGAGAGCTCCTACGAGCAGTACTTC
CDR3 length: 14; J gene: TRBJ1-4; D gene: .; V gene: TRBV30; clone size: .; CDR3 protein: CAWSPQGINEKLFF; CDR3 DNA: TGTGCCTGGAGTCCGCAGGGGATTAATGAAAAACTGTTTTTT
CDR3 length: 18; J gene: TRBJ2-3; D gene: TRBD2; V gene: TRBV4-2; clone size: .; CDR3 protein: CASSHPWGTSGGSDTQYF; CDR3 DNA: TGTGCCAGCAGCCACCCATGGGGCACTAGCGGGGGGTCGGATACGCAGTATTTT
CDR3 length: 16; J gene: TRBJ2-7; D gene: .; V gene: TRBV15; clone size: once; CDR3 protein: CATSRGTGSFFYEQYF; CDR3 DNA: TGTGCCACCAGCAGAGGCACAGGCTCCTTTTTCTACGAGCAGTACTTC
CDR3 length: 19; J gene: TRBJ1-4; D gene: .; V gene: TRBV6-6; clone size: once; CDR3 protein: CASSHRQELGVGTNEKLFF; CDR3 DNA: TGTGCCAGCAGTCACAGACAGGAGCTAGGAGTCGGAACTAATGAAAAACTGTTTTTT
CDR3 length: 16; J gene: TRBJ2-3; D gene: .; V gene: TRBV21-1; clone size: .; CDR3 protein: CASLPGLAGGTDTQYF; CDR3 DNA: TGTGCCAGCCTCCCGGGACTAGCGGGGGGCACAGATACGCAGTATTTT
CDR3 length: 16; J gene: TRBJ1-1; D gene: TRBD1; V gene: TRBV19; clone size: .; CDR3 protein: CASSPRTGEVHTEAFF; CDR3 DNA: TGTGCCAGTAGTCCGAGGACAGGGGAAGTTCACACTGAAGCTTTCTTT
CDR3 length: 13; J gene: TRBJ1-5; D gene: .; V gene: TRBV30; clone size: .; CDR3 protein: CAWSPGGKQPQHF; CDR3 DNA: TGTGCCTGGAGTCCCGGGGGGAAACAGCCCCAGCATTTT
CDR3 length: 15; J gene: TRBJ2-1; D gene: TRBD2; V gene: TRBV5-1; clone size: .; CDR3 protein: CASSFTGTRYNEQFF; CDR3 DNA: TGCGCCAGCAGCTTCACCGGGACTAGATACAATGAGCAGTTCTTC
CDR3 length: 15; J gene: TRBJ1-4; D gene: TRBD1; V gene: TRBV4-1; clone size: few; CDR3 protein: CASSFRQGVKEKLFF; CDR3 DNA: TGCGCCAGCAGCTTCCGACAGGGGGTGAAAGAAAAACTGTTTTTT
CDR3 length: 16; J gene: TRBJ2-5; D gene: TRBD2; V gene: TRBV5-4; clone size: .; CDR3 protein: CASSLILRGAGGDQYF; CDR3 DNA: TGTGCCAGCAGCTTGATTTTGCGGGGGGCCGGGGGAGACCAGTACTTC
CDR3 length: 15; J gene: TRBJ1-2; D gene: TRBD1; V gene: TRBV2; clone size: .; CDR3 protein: CASNSLTGADYGYTF; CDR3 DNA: TGTGCCAGCAATTCCTTGACAGGGGCGGACTATGGCTACACCTTC
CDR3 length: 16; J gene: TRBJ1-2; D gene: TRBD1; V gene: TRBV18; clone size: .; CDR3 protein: CASSPLKQGADYGYTF; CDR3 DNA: TGTGCCAGCTCACCGCTCAAGCAGGGGGCGGACTATGGCTACACCTTC